The rows below give T cell receptor beta chains drawn from one sample of a study of response to subunit inactivated influenza vaccine. TCRdb independently ran MiXCR on the RT-PCR reads; one entry per CDR3 protein. Among hundreds of thousands of distinct CDR3 sequences listed, approximately 15% were seen once. The specimen was PBMCs from blood, collected 14 to 15 days before vaccination. These receptors all stem from a man aged 45-65 years who received an inactivated influenza vaccine. Both conserved end residues are part of each CDR3. The order of the fields is clone size, V gene, J gene, D gene, CDR3 protein, CDR3 DNA. The D gene is left open where the match is weak. Size is omitted from some rows. Given values are once, few, many or a class for expanded clones.

>many|TRBV12-3/TRBV12-4|TRBJ2-3|-
CASSFGGHTISTDTQYF
TGTGCCAGCAGTTTTGGGGGACATACCATTAGCACAGATACGCAGTATTTT
>-|TRBV6-6|TRBJ1-2|-
CASRYLYGYTF
TGTGCCAGCAGGTACCTCTATGGCTACACCTTC
>many|TRBV28|TRBJ2-1|-
CASTDWGGPYFHEQFF
TGTGCCAGCACCGACTGGGGGGGCCCATATTTCCATGAGCAGTTCTTC
>-|TRBV18|TRBJ2-1|TRBD2
CASLPLSGGYNEQFF
TGTGCCAGCTTACCACTTAGCGGGGGGTACAATGAGCAGTTCTTC
>-|TRBV3-1|TRBJ2-3|-
CASSQRGVDTQYF
TGTGCCAGCAGCCAGAGGGGCGTTGATACGCAGTATTTT
>-|TRBV10-3|TRBJ1-5|-
CAISDDLLTRGNQPQHF
TGTGCCATCAGTGACGACCTCCTCACAAGGGGCAATCAGCCCCAGCATTTT
>-|TRBV15|TRBJ2-3|TRBD2
CATSRDPAGGSTDTQYF
TGTGCCACCAGCAGAGATCCAGCGGGGGGTAGCACAGATACGCAGTATTTT
>many|TRBV5-6|TRBJ2-1|-
CASSVSGHSYNEQFF
TGTGCCAGCAGCGTGTCGGGGCACTCCTACAATGAGCAGTTCTTC
>many|TRBV11-2|TRBJ2-1|TRBD2
CASSRSGASSYNEQFF
TGTGCCAGCAGCCGTAGCGGGGCGAGCTCCTACAATGAGCAGTTCTTC
>many|TRBV2|TRBJ2-3|-
CASSGSHSNTDTQYF
TGTGCCAGCAGTGGGTCCCACTCCAACACAGATACGCAGTATTTT
>-|TRBV10-3|TRBJ2-5|TRBD2
CAISTSGGGETQYF
TGTGCCATCAGTACCAGCGGGGGAGGAGAGACCCAGTACTTC
>-|TRBV25-1|TRBJ2-7|TRBD2
CASSESLAGEQYF
TGTGCCAGCAGTGAATCCCTAGCGGGGGAGCAGTACTTC
>few|TRBV6-2/TRBV6-3|TRBJ2-1|TRBD2
CASSYPPSGRSGSLEVYNEQFF
TGTGCCAGCAGTTACCCGCCTAGCGGGAGATCAGGGTCTTTAGAGGTCTACAATGAGCAGTTCTTC
>-|TRBV4-1|TRBJ2-4|TRBD1
CASSAPGTGVKNIQYF
TGCGCCAGCAGCGCTCCCGGGACAGGGGTTAAAAACATTCAGTACTTC
>few|TRBV7-9|TRBJ1-4|-
CASSRYSDIEEKLFF
TGTGCCAGCAGCCGTTACAGCGATATAGAGGAAAAACTGTTTTTT
>-|TRBV28|TRBJ2-7|-
CASNNWKSEQYF
TGTGCCAGCAACAACTGGAAGTCCGAGCAGTACTTC
>many|TRBV2|TRBJ2-1|-
CASSERPYNEQFF
TGTGCCAGCAGTGAAAGACCCTACAATGAGCAGTTCTTC
>few|TRBV20-1|TRBJ2-5|TRBD1
CSASSGLRGPQETQYF
TGCAGTGCTAGTAGTGGTCTCAGGGGGCCACAAGAGACCCAGTACTTC
>-|TRBV7-9|TRBJ2-1|TRBD2
CASNLAGGIMNEQFF
TGTGCCAGCAACTTAGCGGGAGGGATCATGAATGAGCAGTTCTTC
>once|TRBV20-1|TRBJ2-1|TRBD2
CSARTSGISSYNEQFF
TGCAGTGCAAGGACTAGCGGGATTAGCTCCTACAATGAGCAGTTCTTC
>few|TRBV5-5|TRBJ2-1|-
CASSLSGDSYNEQFF
TGTGCCAGCAGCTTATCCGGGGACTCCTACAATGAGCAGTTCTTC
>-|TRBV7-8|TRBJ2-7|TRBD2
CASSSRTSGAPYEQYF
TGTGCCAGCAGCTCGCGGACTAGCGGAGCCCCCTACGAGCAGTACTTC
>few|TRBV5-1|TRBJ2-7|TRBD1
CASSLTGTGYDEQYF
TGCGCCAGCAGCCTAACCGGGACAGGGTACGACGAGCAGTACTTC
>-|TRBV5-1|TRBJ1-2|-
CASSLDGSVNYGYTF
TGCGCCAGCAGCTTGGATGGTAGTGTGAACTATGGCTACACCTTC
>few|TRBV5-1|TRBJ2-3|-
CASSPQTPTDGTDTQYF
TGCGCCAGCAGCCCCCAGACCCCCACGGACGGCACAGATACGCAGTATTTT
>few|TRBV6-5|TRBJ2-3|-
CASSYSLVTGASTDTQYF
TGTGCCAGCAGTTACTCTCTCGTTACGGGGGCTAGCACAGATACGCAGTATTTT
>few|TRBV27|TRBJ1-5|-
CASSPRTVWGNQPQHF
TGTGCCAGCAGTCCTAGGACCGTATGGGGCAATCAGCCCCAGCATTTT
>few|TRBV2|TRBJ2-1|-
CASTEGGNEQFF
TGTGCCAGCACTGAAGGGGGGAATGAGCAGTTCTTC
>-|TRBV7-8|TRBJ2-1|-
CASSTRQSSYNEQFF
TGTGCCAGCAGCACCCGACAGAGCTCCTACAATGAGCAGTTCTTC
>few|TRBV12-3/TRBV12-4|TRBJ1-2|TRBD1
CASSLGPGQDNYGYTF
TGTGCCAGCAGTTTAGGGCCGGGACAGGATAACTATGGCTACACCTTC
>-|TRBV7-2|TRBJ2-2|TRBD2
CASSPAGGGELFF
TGTGCCAGCAGCCCGGCGGGAGGTGGGGAGCTGTTTTTT
>few|TRBV27|TRBJ2-1|-
CASSLLAALGEQFF
TGTGCCAGCAGTTTACTAGCAGCCCTCGGTGAGCAGTTCTTC
>many|TRBV3-1|TRBJ1-3|-
CASSQERASGNTIYF
TGTGCCAGCAGCCAAGAGAGGGCTTCCGGAAACACCATATATTTT
>-|TRBV5-1|TRBJ2-2|-
CVSRRGAANTGELFF
TGCGTCAGCAGAAGGGGGGCAGCGAACACCGGGGAGCTGTTTTTT
>few|TRBV12-3/TRBV12-4|TRBJ1-4|TRBD1
CASSTTGTGEGKLFF
TGTGCCAGCAGTACAACCGGGACAGGGGAGGGAAAACTGTTTTTT
>few|TRBV9|TRBJ2-2|TRBD1
CASSVGQGATGELFF
TGTGCCAGCAGCGTAGGACAGGGGGCGACCGGGGAGCTGTTTTTT
>many|TRBV4-3|TRBJ1-1|-
CASSPGYDGSEAFF
TGCGCCAGCAGCCCGGGGTACGATGGGTCTGAAGCTTTCTTT
>-|TRBV7-2|TRBJ2-7|-
CASSHNRDIEQYF
TGTGCCAGCAGCCACAACCGGGACATCGAGCAGTACTTC
>many|TRBV4-3|TRBJ1-3|-
CASSRQYAVGSGNTIYF
TGCGCCAGCAGCCGACAGTATGCTGTGGGCTCTGGAAACACCATATATTTT
>few|TRBV4-2|TRBJ2-7|-
CASSQVVGQTYEQYF
TGTGCCAGCAGCCAAGTCGTAGGACAGACCTACGAGCAGTACTTC
>-|TRBV29-1|TRBJ2-6|-
CSVLGTGANVLTF
TGCAGCGTGCTGGGGACTGGGGCCAACGTCCTGACTTTC
>few|TRBV27|TRBJ2-7|TRBD2
CASSPGTSGIAEQYF
TGTGCCAGCAGTCCCGGAACTAGCGGGATTGCCGAGCAGTACTTC